This is a list of T cell receptor beta chains from one sample in a study of cytomegalovirus exposure and HLA in healthy donors. Assay: immunoSEQ multiplex PCR; the TCRdb copy retains only in-frame clones and omits some. The sample yields more than 85,000 clones, around 90% seen once. Source material: PBMCs. Source of these receptors: a woman between 18 and 29 years old in good health and CMV-seronegative. The CDR3 runs from the conserved cysteine through the conserved F or W. A D gene is named only where the DNA matches it firmly. Part of the rows lack a size; the others show once, few, many or a class for expanded clones.

D gene: -
clone size: -
J gene: TRBJ2-1
V gene: TRBV27
CDR3 protein: CASSPWLGGVPEQFF
CDR3 DNA: TGTGCCAGCAGCCCCTGGTTGGGCGGGGTCCCTGAGCAGTTCTTC

D gene: TRBD1
clone size: -
J gene: TRBJ1-1
V gene: TRBV9
CDR3 protein: CASSPRGLGTEAFF
CDR3 DNA: TGTGCCAGCAGCCCCAGGGGGCTAGGAACTGAAGCTTTCTTT

D gene: -
clone size: -
J gene: TRBJ2-1
V gene: TRBV5-4
CDR3 protein: CASSSEGQPSYNEQFF
CDR3 DNA: TGTGCCAGCAGCTCGGAAGGACAGCCCTCCTACAATGAGCAGTTCTTC

D gene: -
clone size: -
J gene: TRBJ2-1
V gene: TRBV10-2
CDR3 protein: CASTQGRYNEQFF
CDR3 DNA: TGCGCCAGCACCCAAGGGAGGTACAATGAGCAGTTCTTC

D gene: -
clone size: -
J gene: TRBJ2-7
V gene: TRBV19
CDR3 protein: CASSMVGLSYEQYF
CDR3 DNA: TGTGCCAGTAGTATGGTGGGCCTTTCCTACGAGCAGTACTTC

D gene: -
clone size: -
J gene: TRBJ2-7
V gene: TRBV7-9
CDR3 protein: CASDSSTSYEQYF
CDR3 DNA: TGTGCGAGTGACAGCAGTACATCCTACGAGCAGTACTTC

D gene: TRBD2
clone size: -
J gene: TRBJ2-7
V gene: TRBV7-2
CDR3 protein: CASSFTSGGTYEQYF
CDR3 DNA: TGTGCCAGCAGCTTTACTAGCGGGGGCACCTACGAGCAGTACTTC

D gene: -
clone size: few
J gene: TRBJ1-5
V gene: TRBV5-1
CDR3 protein: CASSSTGELNQPQHF
CDR3 DNA: TGCGCCAGCAGCTCGACCGGGGAGCTTAATCAGCCCCAGCATTTT

D gene: -
clone size: once
J gene: TRBJ1-2
V gene: TRBV4-3
CDR3 protein: CASSLGGRGYTF
CDR3 DNA: TGCGCCAGCAGCCTCGGAGGACGTGGCTACACCTTC

D gene: TRBD1
clone size: -
J gene: TRBJ2-2
V gene: TRBV5-4
CDR3 protein: CASSLGRQGADTGELFF
CDR3 DNA: TGTGCCAGCAGCTTGGGGCGACAGGGGGCGGACACCGGGGAGCTGTTTTTT

D gene: TRBD2
clone size: -
J gene: TRBJ2-2
V gene: TRBV7-6
CDR3 protein: CASSPRLARTGELFF
CDR3 DNA: TGTGCCAGCAGCCCCAGACTAGCGCGCACCGGGGAGCTGTTTTTT

D gene: -
clone size: -
J gene: TRBJ2-5
V gene: TRBV5-1
CDR3 protein: CASASGLVSETQYF
CDR3 DNA: TGCGCCAGCGCATCAGGGCTAGTATCAGAGACCCAGTACTTC

D gene: -
clone size: once
J gene: TRBJ1-1
V gene: TRBV5-1
CDR3 protein: CASSLSGGNTEAFF
CDR3 DNA: TGCGCCAGCAGCTTGAGCGGGGGGAACACTGAAGCTTTCTTT

D gene: TRBD1
clone size: -
J gene: TRBJ1-1
V gene: TRBV28
CDR3 protein: CASSFRGLDTEAFF
CDR3 DNA: TGTGCCAGCAGTTTTAGGGGGCTCGACACTGAAGCTTTCTTT

D gene: -
clone size: few
J gene: TRBJ2-5
V gene: TRBV7-3
CDR3 protein: CASSLGGLVETQYF
CDR3 DNA: TGTGCCAGCAGCTTAGGAGGGCTGGTAGAGACCCAGTACTTC

D gene: TRBD1
clone size: -
J gene: TRBJ2-7
V gene: TRBV27
CDR3 protein: CASSSVMDRGSYEQYF
CDR3 DNA: TGTGCCAGCAGTTCGGTAATGGACAGGGGTTCCTACGAGCAGTACTTC

D gene: -
clone size: -
J gene: TRBJ2-1
V gene: TRBV5-6
CDR3 protein: CASSIGGARSSYNEQFF
CDR3 DNA: TGTGCCAGCAGTATCGGAGGTGCGAGAAGCTCCTACAATGAGCAGTTCTTC

D gene: -
clone size: -
J gene: TRBJ1-4
V gene: TRBV6-6
CDR3 protein: CASRGREEKLFF
CDR3 DNA: TGTGCCAGTCGGGGTAGGGAGGAAAAACTGTTTTTT

D gene: -
clone size: -
J gene: TRBJ2-1
V gene: TRBV9
CDR3 protein: CASSTSRAPEQFF
CDR3 DNA: TGTGCCAGCAGTACCTCCAGGGCCCCGGAGCAGTTCTTC

D gene: TRBD1
clone size: -
J gene: TRBJ1-4
V gene: TRBV27
CDR3 protein: CASSGTDRGGEKLFF
CDR3 DNA: TGTGCCAGCAGTGGGACGGACAGGGGGGGTGAAAAACTGTTTTTT

D gene: -
clone size: once
J gene: TRBJ2-2
V gene: TRBV29-1
CDR3 protein: CSSEDGFGELFF
CDR3 DNA: TGCAGCTCAGAGGATGGGTTCGGGGAGCTGTTTTTT

D gene: -
clone size: -
J gene: TRBJ1-1
V gene: TRBV4-3
CDR3 protein: CASSQVTQVGTEAFF
CDR3 DNA: TGCGCCAGCAGCCAGGTTACCCAGGTTGGCACTGAAGCTTTCTTT

D gene: -
clone size: -
J gene: TRBJ2-7
V gene: TRBV21-1
CDR3 protein: CASRGKDTSYEQYF
CDR3 DNA: TGTGCCAGCAGGGGAAAGGACACCTCCTACGAGCAGTACTTC

D gene: -
clone size: -
J gene: TRBJ2-1
V gene: TRBV27
CDR3 protein: CASSPRGAGFYNEQFF
CDR3 DNA: TGTGCCAGCAGTCCCCGTGGAGCGGGCTTCTACAATGAGCAGTTCTTC

D gene: -
clone size: -
J gene: TRBJ1-5
V gene: TRBV15
CDR3 protein: CATSSEIWDIYSNQPQHF
CDR3 DNA: TGTGCCACCAGCAGTGAGATCTGGGACATTTATAGCAATCAGCCCCAGCATTTT

D gene: -
clone size: -
J gene: TRBJ2-2
V gene: TRBV27
CDR3 protein: CASSLSTANLNTGELFF
CDR3 DNA: TGTGCCAGCAGTTTATCTACAGCAAACTTGAACACCGGGGAGCTGTTTTTT

D gene: TRBD1
clone size: -
J gene: TRBJ1-5
V gene: TRBV19
CDR3 protein: CASSWDRGVRQPQHF
CDR3 DNA: TGTGCCAGTAGTTGGGACAGGGGAGTAAGACAGCCCCAGCATTTT

D gene: TRBD2
clone size: -
J gene: TRBJ2-5
V gene: TRBV6-5
CDR3 protein: CASSYLAGGLGETQYF
CDR3 DNA: TGTGCCAGCAGTTACCTAGCGGGGGGGCTAGGAGAGACCCAGTACTTC

D gene: -
clone size: -
J gene: TRBJ1-2
V gene: TRBV28
CDR3 protein: CASRFEGGEPHYGYTF
CDR3 DNA: TGTGCCAGCAGGTTCGAGGGGGGGGAGCCGCACTATGGCTACACCTTC

D gene: -
clone size: -
J gene: TRBJ1-1
V gene: TRBV7-8
CDR3 protein: CASSLTQGIAFF
CDR3 DNA: TGTGCCAGCAGCTTAACCCAGGGCATCGCTTTCTTT

D gene: -
clone size: -
J gene: TRBJ1-6
V gene: TRBV19
CDR3 protein: CASSYRVTEYNSPLHF
CDR3 DNA: TGTGCCAGTAGTTACAGGGTAACGGAGTATAATTCACCCCTCCACTTT

D gene: -
clone size: -
J gene: TRBJ2-2
V gene: TRBV7-3
CDR3 protein: CASSLGQSNTGELFF
CDR3 DNA: TGTGCCAGCAGCTTAGGACAGTCGAACACCGGGGAGCTGTTTTTT

D gene: TRBD1
clone size: -
J gene: TRBJ1-1
V gene: TRBV6-1
CDR3 protein: CASSEAPGQWDAFF
CDR3 DNA: TGTGCCAGCAGTGAAGCGCCGGGACAGTGGGACGCTTTCTTT

D gene: TRBD2
clone size: few
J gene: TRBJ2-3
V gene: TRBV7-2
CDR3 protein: CASSRGGRGSTDTQYF
CDR3 DNA: TGTGCCAGCAGCCGGGGTGGGCGGGGGAGCACAGATACGCAGTATTTT

D gene: -
clone size: -
J gene: TRBJ2-3
V gene: TRBV10-3
CDR3 protein: CAISAGTQRDTQYF
CDR3 DNA: TGTGCCATCAGTGCCGGCACCCAGAGGGATACGCAGTATTTT

D gene: TRBD2
clone size: once
J gene: TRBJ2-3
V gene: TRBV5-1
CDR3 protein: CASSVAGGKDTQYF
CDR3 DNA: TGCGCCAGCAGTGTAGCGGGGGGAAAAGATACGCAGTATTTT

D gene: TRBD1
clone size: -
J gene: TRBJ2-1
V gene: TRBV10-1
CDR3 protein: CASSHTYRTGQFF
CDR3 DNA: TGCGCCAGCAGCCACACATACCGGACAGGGCAGTTCTTC

D gene: TRBD2
clone size: -
J gene: TRBJ2-1
V gene: TRBV19
CDR3 protein: CASSIRLAGGTYNEQFF
CDR3 DNA: TGTGCCAGTAGTATAAGACTAGCGGGAGGTACTTACAATGAGCAGTTCTTC

D gene: -
clone size: -
J gene: TRBJ2-2
V gene: TRBV27
CDR3 protein: CASYQGTGELFF
CDR3 DNA: TGTGCCAGCTATCAGGGGACCGGGGAGCTGTTTTTT

D gene: -
clone size: -
J gene: TRBJ1-1
V gene: TRBV29-1
CDR3 protein: CSVAGVTTEAFF
CDR3 DNA: TGCAGCGTTGCGGGGGTGACCACTGAAGCTTTCTTT

D gene: TRBD1
clone size: -
J gene: TRBJ1-2
V gene: TRBV2
CDR3 protein: CASSQRQGNGYTF
CDR3 DNA: TGTGCCAGCAGTCAAAGACAGGGGAATGGCTACACCTTC

D gene: -
clone size: once
J gene: TRBJ2-1
V gene: TRBV11-2
CDR3 protein: CASSFSNEQFF
CDR3 DNA: TGTGCCAGCAGCTTCAGCAATGAGCAGTTCTTC

D gene: TRBD1
clone size: once
J gene: TRBJ2-1
V gene: TRBV4-3
CDR3 protein: CASSQPPPGQALRGEQFF
CDR3 DNA: TGCGCCAGCAGCCAACCTCCTCCGGGACAGGCCCTTCGGGGTGAGCAGTTCTTC

D gene: -
clone size: -
J gene: TRBJ2-7
V gene: TRBV6-5
CDR3 protein: CASRGARSNEQYF
CDR3 DNA: TGTGCCAGCAGGGGAGCACGGTCTAACGAGCAGTACTTC

D gene: -
clone size: -
J gene: TRBJ1-5
V gene: TRBV7-8
CDR3 protein: CASSLDPVRQPQHF
CDR3 DNA: TGTGCCAGCAGCTTAGATCCGGTCCGGCAGCCCCAGCATTTT

D gene: -
clone size: -
J gene: TRBJ1-2
V gene: TRBV23-1
CDR3 protein: CASSQITDRSNYGYTF
CDR3 DNA: TGCGCCAGCAGTCAAATAACCGACAGATCTAACTATGGCTACACCTTC

D gene: TRBD2
clone size: -
J gene: TRBJ2-3
V gene: TRBV5-1
CDR3 protein: CASRPSGASTDTQYF
CDR3 DNA: TGCGCCAGCCGACCTAGCGGGGCGAGCACAGATACGCAGTATTTT

D gene: -
clone size: -
J gene: TRBJ2-2
V gene: TRBV6-4
CDR3 protein: CASSDSSAGELFF
CDR3 DNA: TGTGCCAGCAGTGATAGTAGCGCCGGGGAGCTGTTTTTT

D gene: TRBD1
clone size: once
J gene: TRBJ1-1
V gene: TRBV5-8
CDR3 protein: CASSSTGVNTEAFF
CDR3 DNA: TGTGCCAGCAGTTCGACAGGGGTGAACACTGAAGCTTTCTTT

D gene: TRBD2
clone size: -
J gene: TRBJ2-5
V gene: TRBV5-1
CDR3 protein: CASSLAGDVYQETQYF
CDR3 DNA: TGCGCCAGCAGTCTAGCGGGAGATGTATACCAAGAGACCCAGTACTTC

D gene: TRBD2
clone size: -
J gene: TRBJ2-7
V gene: TRBV7-2
CDR3 protein: CASSSGLAAYEQYF
CDR3 DNA: TGTGCCAGCAGCTCCGGACTAGCGGCCTACGAGCAGTACTTC

D gene: -
clone size: -
J gene: TRBJ2-7
V gene: TRBV18
CDR3 protein: CASSLKLSQAYEQYF
CDR3 DNA: TGTGCCAGCTCTCTCAAACTAAGCCAAGCCTACGAGCAGTACTTC

D gene: -
clone size: -
J gene: TRBJ2-1
V gene: TRBV30
CDR3 protein: CAWSVRWQGLIEQFF
CDR3 DNA: TGTGCCTGGAGTGTACGGTGGCAGGGCTTAATTGAGCAGTTCTTC

D gene: TRBD2
clone size: few
J gene: TRBJ2-7
V gene: TRBV7-2
CDR3 protein: CASSWGLAGDSYEQYF
CDR3 DNA: TGTGCCAGCAGCTGGGGACTAGCGGGGGACTCCTACGAGCAGTACTTC